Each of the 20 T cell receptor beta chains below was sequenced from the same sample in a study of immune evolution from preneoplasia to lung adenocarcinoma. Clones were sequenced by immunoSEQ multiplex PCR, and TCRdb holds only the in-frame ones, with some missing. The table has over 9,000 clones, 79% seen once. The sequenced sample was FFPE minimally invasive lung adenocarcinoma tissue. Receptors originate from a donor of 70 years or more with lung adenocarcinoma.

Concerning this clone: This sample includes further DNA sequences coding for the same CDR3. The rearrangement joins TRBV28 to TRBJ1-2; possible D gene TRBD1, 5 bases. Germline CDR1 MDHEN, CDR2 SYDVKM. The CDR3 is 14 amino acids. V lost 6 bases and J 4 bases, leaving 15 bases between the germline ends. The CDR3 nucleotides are TGTGCCAGCAGCCCAACCGGGGGGAGCTATGGCTACACCTTC. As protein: CASSPTGGSYGYTF.

DNA for the CDR3: TGCGCCAGCAGTTCACAGGGGGCGAACACTGAAGCTTTCTTT. It specifies CASSSQGANTEAFF. The V call is TRBV5-1, the J call TRBJ1-1, with TRBD1 matching 9 bases. The CDR3 is made up of 14 amino acids. V gave up 5 bases and J gave up 1 base; unmatched junction bases: 3. Looked up from germline, CDR1 is SGHRS and CDR2 is YFSETQ. Variable domain in full (rest from reference TRBV5-1 and TRBJ1-1): KAGVTQTPRYLIKTRGQQVTLSCSPISGHRSVSWYQQTPGQGLQFLFEYFSETQRNKGNFPGRFSGRQFSNSRSEMNVSTLELGDSALYLCASSSQGANTEAFFGQGTRLTVV.

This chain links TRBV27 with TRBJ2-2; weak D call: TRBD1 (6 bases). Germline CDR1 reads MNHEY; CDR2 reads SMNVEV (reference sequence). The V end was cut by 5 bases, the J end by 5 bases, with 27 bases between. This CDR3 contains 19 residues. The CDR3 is CASSPPQGRGLWGTGELFF. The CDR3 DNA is TGTGCCAGCAGTCCTCCACAAGGCAGGGGCCTTTGGGGGACCGGGGAGCTGTTTTTT.

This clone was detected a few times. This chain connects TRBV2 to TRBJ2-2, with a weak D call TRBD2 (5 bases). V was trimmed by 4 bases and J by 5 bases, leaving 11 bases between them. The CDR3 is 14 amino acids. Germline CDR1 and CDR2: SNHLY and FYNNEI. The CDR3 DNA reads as TGTGCCAGCAGTGCTGGGGAGATGACCGGGGAGCTGTTTTTT. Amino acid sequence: CASSAGEMTGELFF.

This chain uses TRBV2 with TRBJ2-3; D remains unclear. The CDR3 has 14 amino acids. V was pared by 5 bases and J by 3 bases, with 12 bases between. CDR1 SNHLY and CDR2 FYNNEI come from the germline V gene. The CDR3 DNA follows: TGTGCCAGCAGTAGGCGTCAGGCAACAGATACGCAGTATTTT. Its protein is CASSRRQATDTQYF.

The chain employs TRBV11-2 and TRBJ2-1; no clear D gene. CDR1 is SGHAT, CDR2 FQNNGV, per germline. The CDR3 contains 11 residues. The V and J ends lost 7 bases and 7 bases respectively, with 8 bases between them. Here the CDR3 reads CASTSANEQFF. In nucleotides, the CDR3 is TGTGCCAGCACCTCGGCTAATGAGCAGTTCTTC.

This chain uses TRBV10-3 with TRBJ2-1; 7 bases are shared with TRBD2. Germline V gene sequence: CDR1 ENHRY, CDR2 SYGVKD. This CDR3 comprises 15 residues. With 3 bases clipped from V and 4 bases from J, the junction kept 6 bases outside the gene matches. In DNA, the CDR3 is TGTGCCATCAGTGACTCTCTAGCGGCATACAATGAGCAGTTCTTC. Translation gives CAISDSLAAYNEQFF.

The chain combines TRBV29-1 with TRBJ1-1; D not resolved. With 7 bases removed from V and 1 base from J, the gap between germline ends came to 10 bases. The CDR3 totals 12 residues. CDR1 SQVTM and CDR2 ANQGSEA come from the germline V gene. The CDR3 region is CSARWGNTEAFF. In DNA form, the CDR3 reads TGCAGCGCCCGATGGGGGAACACTGAAGCTTTCTTT.

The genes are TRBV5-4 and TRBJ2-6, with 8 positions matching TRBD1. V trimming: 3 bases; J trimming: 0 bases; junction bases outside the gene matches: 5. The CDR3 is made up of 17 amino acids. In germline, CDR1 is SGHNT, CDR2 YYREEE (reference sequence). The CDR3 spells CASSSDRVFSGANVLTF. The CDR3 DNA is TGTGCCAGCAGCTCGGACAGGGTGTTCTCTGGGGCCAACGTCCTGACTTTC.

CDR3 protein: CASSFRTGAPNTGELFF. Written as DNA, the CDR3 is TGTGCCAGCAGCTTCCGGACAGGGGCCCCGAACACCGGGGAGCTGTTTTTT. This chain connects TRBV7-3 to TRBJ2-2; 9 bases are a match to TRBD1. Germline V lookup: CDR1 SGHTA, CDR2 FQGTGA. J lost 0 bases, V lost 3 bases, and 5 bases had no gene match. This CDR3 contains 17 residues. The whole variable domain, filled in from reference TRBV7-3 and TRBJ2-2, reads GAGVSQTPSNKVTEKGKYVELRCDPISGHTALYWYRQSLGQGPEFLIYFQGTGAADDSGLPNDRFFAVRPEGSVSTLKIQRTERGDSAVYLCASSFRTGAPNTGELFFGEGSRLTVL.

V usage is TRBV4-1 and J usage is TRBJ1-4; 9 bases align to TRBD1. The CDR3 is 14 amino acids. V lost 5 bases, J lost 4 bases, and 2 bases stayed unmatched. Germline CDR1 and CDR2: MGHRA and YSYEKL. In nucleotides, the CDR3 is TGCGCCAGCAGCTTGGGACAGGGTAATGAAAAACTGTTTTTT. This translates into CASSLGQGNEKLFF.

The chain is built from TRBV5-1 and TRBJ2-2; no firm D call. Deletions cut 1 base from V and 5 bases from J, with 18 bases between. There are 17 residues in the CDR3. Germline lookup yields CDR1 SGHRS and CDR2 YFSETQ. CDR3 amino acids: CASSLRKDNLGTGELFF. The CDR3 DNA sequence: TGCGCCAGCAGCTTGCGAAAGGATAACCTGGGGACCGGGGAGCTGTTTTTT.

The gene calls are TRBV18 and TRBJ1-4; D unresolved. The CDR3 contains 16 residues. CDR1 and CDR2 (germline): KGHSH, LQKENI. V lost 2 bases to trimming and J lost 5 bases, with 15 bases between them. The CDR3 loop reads CASSPVSVRGNEKLFF. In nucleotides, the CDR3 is TGTGCCAGCTCACCAGTGTCAGTTCGCGGGAATGAAAAACTGTTTTTT. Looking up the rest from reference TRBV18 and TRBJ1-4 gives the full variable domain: NAGVMQNPRHLVRRRGQEARLRCSPMKGHSHVYWYRQLPEEGLKFMVYLQKENIIDESGMPKERFSAEFPKEGPSILRIQQVVRGDSAAYFCASSPVSVRGNEKLFFGSGTQLSVL.

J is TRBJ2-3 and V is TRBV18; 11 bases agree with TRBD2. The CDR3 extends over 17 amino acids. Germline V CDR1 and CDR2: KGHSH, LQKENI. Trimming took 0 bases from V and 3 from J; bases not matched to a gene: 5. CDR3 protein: CASSPPTSGSRTDTQYF. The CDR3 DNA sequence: TGTGCCAGCTCACCACCAACTAGCGGGAGTAGGACAGATACGCAGTATTTT.

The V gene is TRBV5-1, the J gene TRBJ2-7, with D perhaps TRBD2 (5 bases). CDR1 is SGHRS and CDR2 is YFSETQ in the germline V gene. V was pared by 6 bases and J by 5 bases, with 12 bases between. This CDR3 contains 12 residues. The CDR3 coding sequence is TGCGCCAGCAAAGCCCCGGGGAACGAGCAGTACTTC. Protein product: CASKAPGNEQYF.

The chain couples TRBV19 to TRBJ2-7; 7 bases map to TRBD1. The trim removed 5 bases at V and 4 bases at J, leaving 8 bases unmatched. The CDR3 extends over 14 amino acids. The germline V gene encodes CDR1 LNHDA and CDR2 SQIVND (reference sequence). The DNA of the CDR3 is TGTGCCAGTAGTCTTCGGGACAGAGCTTACGAGCAGTACTTC. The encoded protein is CASSLRDRAYEQYF.

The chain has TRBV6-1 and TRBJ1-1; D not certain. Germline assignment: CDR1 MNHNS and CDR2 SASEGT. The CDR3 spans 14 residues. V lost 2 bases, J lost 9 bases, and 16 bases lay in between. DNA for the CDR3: TGTGCCAGCAGTGAATATGTTCAGGAGGGTAAAGCTTTCTTT. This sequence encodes CASSEYVQEGKAFF.

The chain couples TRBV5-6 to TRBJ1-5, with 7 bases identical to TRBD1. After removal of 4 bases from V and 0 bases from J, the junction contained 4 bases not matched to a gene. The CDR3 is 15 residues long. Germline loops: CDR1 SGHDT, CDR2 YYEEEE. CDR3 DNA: TGTGCCAGCAGCCTGGGACAGAGTAGCAATCAGCCCCAGCATTTT. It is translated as CASSLGQSSNQPQHF. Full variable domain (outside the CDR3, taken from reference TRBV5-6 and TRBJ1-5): DAGVTQSPTHLIKTRGQQVTLRCSPKSGHDTVSWYQQALGQGPQFIFQYYEEEERQRGNFPDRFSGHQFPNYSSELNVNALLLGDSALYLCASSLGQSSNQPQHFGDGTRLSIL.

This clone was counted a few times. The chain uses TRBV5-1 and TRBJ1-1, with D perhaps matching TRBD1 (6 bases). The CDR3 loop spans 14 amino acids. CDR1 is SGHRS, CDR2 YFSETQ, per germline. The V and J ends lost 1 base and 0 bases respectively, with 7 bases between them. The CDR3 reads CASSLTGMNTEAFF. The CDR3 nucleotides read TGCGCCAGCAGCTTGACAGGGATGAACACTGAAGCTTTCTTT. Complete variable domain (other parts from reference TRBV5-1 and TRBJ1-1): KAGVTQTPRYLIKTRGQQVTLSCSPISGHRSVSWYQQTPGQGLQFLFEYFSETQRNKGNFPGRFSGRQFSNSRSEMNVSTLELGDSALYLCASSLTGMNTEAFFGQGTRLTVV.

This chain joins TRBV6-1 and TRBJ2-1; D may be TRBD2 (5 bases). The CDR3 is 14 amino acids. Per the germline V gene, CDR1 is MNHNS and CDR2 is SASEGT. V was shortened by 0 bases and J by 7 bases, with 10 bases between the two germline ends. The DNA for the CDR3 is TGTGCCAGCAGTGAAGCGTTAGCGTTGAATGAGCAGTTCTTC. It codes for CASSEALALNEQFF.